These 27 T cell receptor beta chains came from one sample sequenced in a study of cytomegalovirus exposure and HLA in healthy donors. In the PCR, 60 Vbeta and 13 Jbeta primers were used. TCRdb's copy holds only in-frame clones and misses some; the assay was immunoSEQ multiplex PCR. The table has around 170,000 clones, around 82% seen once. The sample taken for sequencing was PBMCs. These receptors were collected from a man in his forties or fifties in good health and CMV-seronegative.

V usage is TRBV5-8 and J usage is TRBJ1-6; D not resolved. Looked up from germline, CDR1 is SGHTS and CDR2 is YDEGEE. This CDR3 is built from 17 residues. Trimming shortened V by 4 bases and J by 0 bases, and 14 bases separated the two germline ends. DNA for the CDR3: TGTGCCAGCAGCCGGGGAGGTACGAGCTCCTATAATTCACCCCTCCACTTT. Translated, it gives CASSRGGTSSYNSPLHF.

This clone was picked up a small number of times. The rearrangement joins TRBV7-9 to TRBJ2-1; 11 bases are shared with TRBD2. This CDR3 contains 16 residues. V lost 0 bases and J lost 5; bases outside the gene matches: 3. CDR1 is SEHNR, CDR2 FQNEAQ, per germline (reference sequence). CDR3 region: CASSLAAGLADNEQFF. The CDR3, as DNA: TGTGCCAGCAGCTTAGCAGCGGGACTAGCGGACAATGAGCAGTTCTTC. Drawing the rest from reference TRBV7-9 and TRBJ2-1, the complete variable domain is DTGVSQNPRHKITKRGQNVTFRCDPISEHNRLYWYRQTLGQGPEFLTYFQNEAQLEKSRLLSDRFSAERPKGSFSTLEIQRTEQGDSAMYLCASSLAAGLADNEQFFGPGTRLTVL.

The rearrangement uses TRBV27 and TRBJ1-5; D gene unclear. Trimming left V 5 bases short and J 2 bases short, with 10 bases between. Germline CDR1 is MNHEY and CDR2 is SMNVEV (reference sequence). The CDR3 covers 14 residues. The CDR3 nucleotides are TGTGCCAGCAGTCCCCGTGAGGGCAATCAGCCCCAGCATTTT. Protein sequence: CASSPREGNQPQHF.

The CDR3 is CASSPAPFGRALNTEAFF. The CDR3 region has the DNA TGCGCCAGCAGCCCCGCGCCCTTCGGCAGGGCACTGAACACTGAAGCTTTCTTT. V usage is TRBV4-1 and J usage is TRBJ1-1, with a tentative D call TRBD1 (5 bases). The length of the CDR3 is 18 residues. The V gene lost 4 bases and the J gene lost 0 bases, with 21 bases spanning the gap. Germline V gives CDR1 MGHRA, CDR2 YSYEKL.

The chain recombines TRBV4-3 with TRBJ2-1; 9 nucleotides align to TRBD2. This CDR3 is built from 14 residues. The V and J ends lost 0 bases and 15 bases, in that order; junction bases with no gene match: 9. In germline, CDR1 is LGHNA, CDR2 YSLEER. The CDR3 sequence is CASSQESVAGVPFF. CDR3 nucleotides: TGCGCCAGCAGCCAAGAGTCGGTAGCGGGAGTTCCGTTCTTC.

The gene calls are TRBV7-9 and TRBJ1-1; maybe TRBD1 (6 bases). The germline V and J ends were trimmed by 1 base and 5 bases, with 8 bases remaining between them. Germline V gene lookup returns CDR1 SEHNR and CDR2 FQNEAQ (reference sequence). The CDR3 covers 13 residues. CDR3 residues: CASSLGQETEAFF. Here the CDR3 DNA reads TGTGCCAGCAGCTTAGGACAGGAAACTGAAGCTTTCTTT. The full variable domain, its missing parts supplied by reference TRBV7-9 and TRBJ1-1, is DTGVSQNPRHKITKRGQNVTFRCDPISEHNRLYWYRQTLGQGPEFLTYFQNEAQLEKSRLLSDRFSAERPKGSFSTLEIQRTEQGDSAMYLCASSLGQETEAFFGQGTRLTVV.

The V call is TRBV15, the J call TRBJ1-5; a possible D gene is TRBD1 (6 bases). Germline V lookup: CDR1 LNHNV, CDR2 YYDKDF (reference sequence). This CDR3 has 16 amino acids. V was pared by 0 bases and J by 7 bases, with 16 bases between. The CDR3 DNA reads TGTGCCACCAGCAGAGATATGAGGCAGGGGCGGCAGCCCCAGCATTTT. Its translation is CATSRDMRQGRQPQHF.

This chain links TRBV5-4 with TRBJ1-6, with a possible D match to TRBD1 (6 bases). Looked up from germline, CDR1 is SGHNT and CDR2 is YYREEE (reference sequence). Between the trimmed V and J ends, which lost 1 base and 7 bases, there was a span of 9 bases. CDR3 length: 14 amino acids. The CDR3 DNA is TGTGCCAGCAGCTTGTCAGGGGCGAATTCACCCCTCCACTTT. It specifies CASSLSGANSPLHF.

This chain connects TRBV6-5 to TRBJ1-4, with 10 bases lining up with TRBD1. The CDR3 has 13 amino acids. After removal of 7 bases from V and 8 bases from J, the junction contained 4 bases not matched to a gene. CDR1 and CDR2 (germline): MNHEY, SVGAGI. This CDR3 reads CASKETGGEKLFF. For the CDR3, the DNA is TGTGCCAGCAAGGAGACAGGGGGCGAAAAACTGTTTTTT.

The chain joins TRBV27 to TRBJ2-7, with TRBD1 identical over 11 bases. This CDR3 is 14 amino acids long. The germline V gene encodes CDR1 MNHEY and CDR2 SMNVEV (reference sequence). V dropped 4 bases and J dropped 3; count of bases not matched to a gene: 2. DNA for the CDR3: TGTGCCAGCAGTTCGGGACAGGGGGTCTACGAGCAGTACTTC. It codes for CASSSGQGVYEQYF.

The CDR3 coding sequence is TGTGCCAGCAGCCCCCGGACAGGGGGTTTGGAGCAGTACTTC. Translating it yields CASSPRTGGLEQYF. The V and J genes are TRBV6-5 and TRBJ2-7; TRBD1 matches 10 bases. This CDR3 contains 14 residues. V shed 6 bases and J 7 bases; nucleotides not matched to a gene: 9. Per germline, CDR1 MNHEY and CDR2 SVGAGI.

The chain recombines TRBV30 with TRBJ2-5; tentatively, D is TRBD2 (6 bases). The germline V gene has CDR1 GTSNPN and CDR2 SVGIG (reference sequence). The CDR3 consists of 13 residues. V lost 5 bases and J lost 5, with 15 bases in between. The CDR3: CAWAPLEGETQYF. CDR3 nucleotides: TGTGCCTGGGCCCCTCTGGAGGGGGAGACCCAGTACTTC.

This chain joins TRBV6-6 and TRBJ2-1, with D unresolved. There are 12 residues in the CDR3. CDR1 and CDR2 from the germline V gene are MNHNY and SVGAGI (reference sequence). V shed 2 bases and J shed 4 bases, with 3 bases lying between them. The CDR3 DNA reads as TGTGCCAGCAGTTACCAGTACAATGAGCAGTTCTTC. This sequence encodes CASSYQYNEQFF.

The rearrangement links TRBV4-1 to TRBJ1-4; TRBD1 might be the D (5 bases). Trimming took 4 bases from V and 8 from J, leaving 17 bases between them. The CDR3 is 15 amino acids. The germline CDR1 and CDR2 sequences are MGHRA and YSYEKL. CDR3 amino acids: CASSPAGGGGEKLFF. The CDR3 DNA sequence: TGCGCCAGCAGCCCCGCCGGGGGGGGTGGCGAAAAACTGTTTTTT.

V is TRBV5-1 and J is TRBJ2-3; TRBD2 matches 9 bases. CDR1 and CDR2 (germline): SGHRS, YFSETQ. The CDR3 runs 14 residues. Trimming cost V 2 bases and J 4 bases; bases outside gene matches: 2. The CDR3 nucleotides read TGCGCCAGCAGCTTTAGCGGGAGCGCAGATACGCAGTATTTT. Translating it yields CASSFSGSADTQYF.

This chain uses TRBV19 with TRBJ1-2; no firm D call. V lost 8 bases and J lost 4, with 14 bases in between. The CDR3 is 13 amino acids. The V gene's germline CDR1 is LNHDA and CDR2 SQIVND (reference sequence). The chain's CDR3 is CASASERFYGYTF. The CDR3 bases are TGTGCCAGTGCGAGCGAGAGATTCTATGGCTACACCTTC.

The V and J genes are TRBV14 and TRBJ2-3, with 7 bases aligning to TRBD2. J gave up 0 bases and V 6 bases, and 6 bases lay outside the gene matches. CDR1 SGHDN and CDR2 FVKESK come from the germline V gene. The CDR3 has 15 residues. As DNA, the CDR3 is TGTGCCAGCAGGTCGACTAGCTGGAGCACAGATACGCAGTATTTT. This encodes CASRSTSWSTDTQYF.

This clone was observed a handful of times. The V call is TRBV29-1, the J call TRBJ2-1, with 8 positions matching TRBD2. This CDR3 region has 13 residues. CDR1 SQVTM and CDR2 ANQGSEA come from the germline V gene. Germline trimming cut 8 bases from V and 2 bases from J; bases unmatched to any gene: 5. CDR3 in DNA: TGCAGCCAGACTAGCGCTGCCTACAATGAGCAGTTCTTC. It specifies CSQTSAAYNEQFF.

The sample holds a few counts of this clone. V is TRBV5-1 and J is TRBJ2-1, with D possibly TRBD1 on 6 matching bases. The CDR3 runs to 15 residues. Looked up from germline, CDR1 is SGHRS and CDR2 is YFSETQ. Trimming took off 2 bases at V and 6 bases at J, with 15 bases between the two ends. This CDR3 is CASSFQGQGGNEQFF. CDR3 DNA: TGCGCCAGCAGCTTTCAGGGACAAGGGGGCAATGAGCAGTTCTTC.

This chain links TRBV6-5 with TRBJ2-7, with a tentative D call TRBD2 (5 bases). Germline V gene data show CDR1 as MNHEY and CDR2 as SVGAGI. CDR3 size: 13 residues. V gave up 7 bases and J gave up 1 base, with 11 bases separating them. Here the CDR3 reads CASNPGGSYEQYF. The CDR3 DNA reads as TGTGCCAGCAACCCAGGAGGATCCTACGAGCAGTACTTC.

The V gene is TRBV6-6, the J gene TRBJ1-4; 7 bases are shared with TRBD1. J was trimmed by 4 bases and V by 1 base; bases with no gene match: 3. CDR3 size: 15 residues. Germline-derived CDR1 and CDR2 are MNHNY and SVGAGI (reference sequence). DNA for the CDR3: TGTGCCAGCAGTTACTTGGGACAGAGTAATGAAAAACTGTTTTTT. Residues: CASSYLGQSNEKLFF.

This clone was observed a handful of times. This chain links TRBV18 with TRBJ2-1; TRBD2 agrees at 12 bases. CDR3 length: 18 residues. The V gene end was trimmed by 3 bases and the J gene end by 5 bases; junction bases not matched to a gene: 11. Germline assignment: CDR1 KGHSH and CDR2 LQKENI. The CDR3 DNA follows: TGTGCCAGCTCACCCACCCTTCCGACTAGCGGGGGCCACAATGAGCAGTTCTTC. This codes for CASSPTLPTSGGHNEQFF. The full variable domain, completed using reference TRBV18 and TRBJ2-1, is NAGVMQNPRHLVRRRGQEARLRCSPMKGHSHVYWYRQLPEEGLKFMVYLQKENIIDESGMPKERFSAEFPKEGPSILRIQQVVRGDSAAYFCASSPTLPTSGGHNEQFFGPGTRLTVL.

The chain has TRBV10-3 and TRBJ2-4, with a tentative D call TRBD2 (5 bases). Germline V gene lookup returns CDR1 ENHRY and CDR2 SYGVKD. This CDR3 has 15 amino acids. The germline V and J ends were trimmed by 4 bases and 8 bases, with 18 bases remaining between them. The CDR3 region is CAISVGDTGQDIQYF. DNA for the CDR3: TGTGCCATCAGTGTCGGGGATACCGGTCAGGACATTCAGTACTTC.

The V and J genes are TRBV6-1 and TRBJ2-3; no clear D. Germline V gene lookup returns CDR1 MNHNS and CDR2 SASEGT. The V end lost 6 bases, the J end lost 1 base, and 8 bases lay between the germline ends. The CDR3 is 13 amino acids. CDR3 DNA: TGTGCCAGCAGGGAGCCGGGCACAGATACGCAGTATTTT. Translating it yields CASREPGTDTQYF.

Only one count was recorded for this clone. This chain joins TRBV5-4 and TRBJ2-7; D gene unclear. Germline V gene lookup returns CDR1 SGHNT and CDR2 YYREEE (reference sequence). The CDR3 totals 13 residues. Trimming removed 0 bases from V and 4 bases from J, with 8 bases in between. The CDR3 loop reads CASSLDGPYEQYF. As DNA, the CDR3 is TGTGCCAGCAGCTTGGACGGTCCATACGAGCAGTACTTC.

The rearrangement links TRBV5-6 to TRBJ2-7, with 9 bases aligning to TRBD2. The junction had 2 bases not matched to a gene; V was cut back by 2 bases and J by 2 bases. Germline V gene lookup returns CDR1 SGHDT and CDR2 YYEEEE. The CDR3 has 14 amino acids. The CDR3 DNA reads TGTGCCAGCAGCTTCGGACTAGCGACCTACGAGCAGTACTTC. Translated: CASSFGLATYEQYF.

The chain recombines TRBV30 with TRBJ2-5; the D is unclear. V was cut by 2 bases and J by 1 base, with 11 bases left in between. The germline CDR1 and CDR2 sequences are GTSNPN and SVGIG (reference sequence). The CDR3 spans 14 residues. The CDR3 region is CAWSKPVPQETQYF. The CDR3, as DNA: TGTGCCTGGAGTAAGCCGGTTCCCCAAGAGACCCAGTACTTC.